Shown below are 26 T cell receptor beta chains from a single sample sequenced in a study of T cells after yellow fever vaccination. MiXCR was run by TCRdb on the 5' RACE reads, yielding one entry per CDR3 protein. The data hold about 340,000 distinct CDR3 sequences, with around 12% observed a single time. Source: CD4+ T cells sorted from PBMCs, taken 15 days after the yellow fever booster vaccination. The receptors shown here come from a young man who received the YFV17D yellow fever vaccine.

The chain joins TRBV19 to TRBJ1-6; D possibly corresponds to TRBD1 (6 bases). Per germline, CDR1 LNHDA and CDR2 SQIVND (reference sequence). The CDR3 contains 14 residues. Deletions cut 4 bases from V and 9 bases from J, with 13 bases between. The CDR3: CASSTQGSRSPLHF. CDR3 nucleotides: TGTGCCAGTAGTACTCAGGGGAGTCGTTCACCCCTCCACTTT.

The chain recombines TRBV27 with TRBJ1-4; TRBD1 aligns across 8 bases. The CDR3 spans 14 residues. The germline gives CDR1 MNHEY, CDR2 SMNVEV (reference sequence). V was clipped by 5 bases and J by 4 bases; unmatched bases: 3. CDR3 loop: CASSRDRFNEKLFF. The DNA for the CDR3 is TGTGCCAGCAGTCGGGACAGGTTTAATGAAAAACTGTTTTTT.

This clonotype was found a few times. The chain is built from TRBV29-1 and TRBJ2-2; D gene ambiguous. Trimming cost V 5 bases and J 6 bases, with 10 bases left between them. The CDR3 sequence is 12 residues long. From germline, CDR1 is SQVTM and CDR2 ANQGSEA. This chain's CDR3 is CSVRERAGELFF. The CDR3 DNA reads TGCAGCGTTAGGGAAAGGGCCGGGGAGCTGTTTTTT.

This rearrangement joins TRBV5-1 to TRBJ2-7; 8 bases agree with TRBD1. Germline-derived CDR1 and CDR2 are SGHRS and YFSETQ. CDR3 size: 14 residues. J gave up 6 bases and V 2 bases, and 7 bases lay outside the gene matches. The CDR3 DNA is TGCGCCAGCAGCTTACAGGGGGAGAGAGCCGAGCAGTACTTC. Translation: CASSLQGERAEQYF.

This rearrangement joins TRBV28 to TRBJ1-5, with D perhaps TRBD1 (5 bases). The V end lost 7 bases, the J end lost 4 bases, and 17 bases lay between the germline ends. Germline V gives CDR1 MDHEN, CDR2 SYDVKM. The CDR3 totals 15 residues. CDR3 in DNA: TGTGCCAGCACCCTCCCGGCAGGGATGAATCAGCCCCAGCATTTT. Translated, it gives CASTLPAGMNQPQHF.

This chain uses TRBV9 with TRBJ2-2; D unresolved. V lost 3 bases and J lost 6, with 9 bases in between. The CDR3 is 13 residues long. Germline loops: CDR1 SGDLS, CDR2 YYNGEE. CDR3 sequence: CASSGVLPGELFF. In nucleotides, the CDR3 is TGTGCCAGCAGCGGGGTACTGCCCGGGGAGCTGTTTTTT.

The V and J genes are TRBV6-1 and TRBJ2-7; the D gene is possibly TRBD2 (7 bases). CDR1 is MNHNS and CDR2 is SASEGT in the germline V gene. Deletions cut 4 bases from V and 5 bases from J, with 15 bases between. This CDR3 contains 14 residues. The CDR3 sequence is CASSVLRGGHEQYF. Written as DNA, the CDR3 is TGTGCCAGCAGTGTTTTAAGGGGGGGCCACGAGCAGTACTTC.

This chain connects TRBV20-1 to TRBJ2-7; D possibly uses TRBD1 or TRBD2 (5 bases each). Trimming shortened V by 6 bases and J by 2 bases, and 11 bases separated the two germline ends. The V gene's germline CDR1 is DFQATT and CDR2 SNEGSKA (reference sequence). The CDR3 loop spans 12 amino acids. CDR3 region: CSARDGPYEQYV. The CDR3 nucleotides are TGCAGTGCCCGGGACGGACCCTACGAGCAGTACGTC.

The chain combines TRBV28 with TRBJ1-6, with a tentative D call TRBD1 (5 bases). Germline assignment: CDR1 MDHEN and CDR2 SYDVKM. V was trimmed by 6 bases and J by 14 bases, leaving 17 bases between them. The length of the CDR3 is 13 residues. CDR3 DNA sequence: TGTGCCAGCAGCGGGACGGGACCCCAAACCCTCCACTTT. This translates into CASSGTGPQTLHF.

The chain recombines TRBV20-1 with TRBJ2-7; the D call may be TRBD1 or TRBD2 (6 bases each). CDR1 DFQATT and CDR2 SNEGSKA come from the germline V gene (reference sequence). V was trimmed by 5 bases and J by 5 bases, leaving 19 bases between them. The CDR3 sequence is 14 residues long. The CDR3 protein is CSASDQPGANEQYV. Written as DNA, the CDR3 is TGCAGTGCTTCGGACCAGCCGGGGGCCAACGAGCAGTACGTC.

The chain combines TRBV3-1 with TRBJ2-3, with D hard to call. V shed 2 bases and J shed 3 bases, with 12 bases lying between them. In germline, CDR1 is LGHDT, CDR2 YNNKEL (reference sequence). This CDR3 is built from 15 residues. CDR3 protein: CASSQFNGETDTQYF. CDR3 nucleotides: TGTGCCAGCAGCCAATTTAATGGGGAAACAGATACGCAGTATTTT.

The chain uses TRBV7-9 and TRBJ1-1; D not resolved. The length of the CDR3 is 18 residues. CDR1 and CDR2 (germline): SEHNR, FQNEAQ (reference sequence). V lost 2 bases to trimming and J lost 1 base, with 20 bases between them. In DNA, the CDR3 is TGTGCCAGCAGCTTATTGGTCGACGTGCAGCTGCCGAACACTGAAGCTTTCTTT. This translates into CASSLLVDVQLPNTEAFF.

This clonotype turned up a few times. The genes are TRBV5-1 and TRBJ2-3; D may be TRBD2 (6 bases). CDR1 SGHRS and CDR2 YFSETQ come from the germline V gene. This CDR3 spans 14 amino acids. The ends were cut back, 3 bases at V and 6 bases at J, with 14 bases in the middle. The CDR3 protein is CASSSSAGGDTQYF. The CDR3 DNA sequence: TGCGCCAGCAGCTCTAGCGCGGGTGGGGATACGCAGTATTTT.

This clonotype was picked up a small number of times. The chain has TRBV5-1 and TRBJ1-1; D is ambiguous. The CDR3 is 12 amino acids. Trimming stripped 4 bases from V and 1 base from J, with 5 bases between. Germline V lookup: CDR1 SGHRS, CDR2 YFSETQ. The chain's CDR3 is CASSRANTEAFF. CDR3 coding DNA: TGCGCCAGCAGCCGCGCGAACACTGAAGCTTTCTTT.

This clonotype has a handful of counts. The V gene is TRBV12-3 or TRBV12-4, the J gene TRBJ1-6; TRBD1 might be the D (5 bases). V was trimmed by 8 bases and J by 7 bases, leaving 15 bases between them. There are 14 residues in the CDR3. The CDR3 is CASRLGEGNSPLHF. CDR3 nucleotides: TGTGCCAGCCGCTTGGGGGAGGGGAATTCACCCCTCCACTTT.

This clonotype showed up many times. The rearrangement joins TRBV6-5 to TRBJ2-3; no firm D call. V was cut by 1 base and J by 5 bases, with 10 bases left in between. This CDR3 has 14 residues. The germline V gene has CDR1 MNHEY and CDR2 SVGAGI. This chain's CDR3 is CASSYLGSQDTQYF. The DNA of the CDR3 is TGTGCCAGCAGTTACTTAGGTTCGCAAGATACGCAGTATTTT.

This clonotype was found many times. The CDR3 spells CASTPGGSRFDPQYF. The CDR3 DNA sequence: TGTGCCAGCACTCCGGGGGGTAGCCGATTCGATCCGCAGTATTTT. The rearrangement joins TRBV6-5 to TRBJ2-3, with 7 positions matching TRBD2. V lost 7 bases, J lost 10 bases, and 17 bases stayed unmatched. Germline V gene sequence: CDR1 MNHEY, CDR2 SVGAGI. This CDR3 comprises 15 residues.

There are many counts of this clonotype. The DNA for the CDR3 is TGTGCCAGCAGTGCCGGGACAGCGGACCCTGAACTGTTTTTT. Its protein is CASSAGTADPELFF. The genes are TRBV6-1 and TRBJ1-4; 7 bases align to TRBD1. Germline trimming cut 4 bases from V and 12 bases from J; bases unmatched to any gene: 11. This CDR3 has 14 residues. CDR1 is MNHNS and CDR2 is SASEGT in the germline V gene.

This clonotype was observed a few times. This chain links TRBV18 with TRBJ1-1; TRBD1 matches 7 bases. The CDR3 consists of 15 residues. J lost 1 base, V lost 0 bases, and 2 bases had no gene match. Germline CDR1 and CDR2: KGHSH and LQKENI. The CDR3 nucleotides read TGTGCCAGCTCACCACCGACAGGGAGGAACACTGAAGCTTTCTTT. Translated: CASSPPTGRNTEAFF.

The chain carries TRBV23-1 and TRBJ2-5; 10 bases align to TRBD2. TRBV23-1 is an open reading frame whose function is uncertain. The CDR3 totals 19 residues. Trimming cost V 4 bases and J 1 base; bases outside gene matches: 15. The CDR3 sequence: CASSRPKADLAGGQETQYF. The DNA of the CDR3 is TGCGCCAGCAGTCGACCAAAAGCGGACTTAGCGGGGGGCCAAGAGACCCAGTACTTC.

This chain links TRBV29-1 with TRBJ2-3; 10 nucleotides line up with TRBD2. Germline-derived CDR1 and CDR2 are SQVTM and ANQGSEA. This CDR3 has 14 amino acids. The trim removed 6 bases at V and 1 base at J, leaving 4 bases unmatched. The CDR3 coding sequence is TGCAGCGTCGATCTAGCGGGGGGCACAGATACGCAGTATTTT. The encoded protein is CSVDLAGGTDTQYF.

The V gene is TRBV20-1, the J gene TRBJ1-1; D is unresolved. Germline V gene data show CDR1 as DFQATT and CDR2 as SNEGSKA (reference sequence). Deletions cut 3 bases from V and 3 bases from J, with 17 bases between. The CDR3 totals 15 residues. CDR3 loop: CSASWWGLRDTEAFF. CDR3 nucleotide sequence: TGCAGTGCTAGTTGGTGGGGTCTGAGGGACACTGAAGCTTTCTTT.

Only a few counts were recorded for this clonotype. The V gene is TRBV18, the J gene TRBJ1-1; D gene unclear. CDR1 is KGHSH, CDR2 LQKENI, per germline. The V end was cut by 2 bases, the J end by 4 bases, with 8 bases between. This CDR3 is 13 amino acids long. CDR3 sequence (DNA): TGTGCCAGCTCACCAGGGGTGAGCACTGAAGCTTTCTTT. This translates into CASSPGVSTEAFF. Using reference TRBV18 and TRBJ1-1 for the parts outside the CDR3, the full variable domain is NAGVMQNPRHLVRRRGQEARLRCSPMKGHSHVYWYRQLPEEGLKFMVYLQKENIIDESGMPKERFSAEFPKEGPSILRIQQVVRGDSAAYFCASSPGVSTEAFFGQGTRLTVV.

This chain joins TRBV6-5 and TRBJ1-6, with D tentatively TRBD1 (6 bases). V was clipped by 6 bases and J by 6 bases, with 27 bases between them. The CDR3 spans 19 residues. Per the germline V gene, CDR1 is MNHEY and CDR2 is SVGAGI. The CDR3 loop is CASRKRAGTLSGSNSPLHF. For the CDR3, the DNA is TGTGCCAGCAGAAAACGCGCCGGGACACTAAGTGGTAGTAATTCACCCCTCCACTTT.

The V and J genes are TRBV5-1 and TRBJ1-4; the D gene is possibly TRBD1 (5 bases). CDR1 is SGHRS, CDR2 YFSETQ, per germline. V shed 4 bases and J shed 7 bases, with 11 bases lying between them. The CDR3 spans 13 residues. CDR3 protein: CASSDRQAEKLFF. CDR3 sequence (DNA): TGCGCCAGCAGCGACAGACAAGCTGAAAAACTGTTTTTT.

V usage is TRBV11-2 and J usage is TRBJ2-3, with D unresolved. This CDR3 has 13 residues. Germline lookup yields CDR1 SGHAT and CDR2 FQNNGV. V was trimmed by 1 base and J by 3 bases, leaving 5 bases between them. This chain's CDR3 is CASSLVQTDTQYF. The CDR3 DNA reads TGTGCCAGCAGCTTAGTCCAGACAGATACGCAGTATTTT.